These T cell receptor beta chains were read from a single sample in a study of cytomegalovirus exposure and HLA in healthy donors. Assay used: immunoSEQ multiplex PCR; TCRdb lists only in-frame clones, some missing. Here the sample spans fewer than 250,000 clones, approximately 80% being singletons. The sample comprised PBMCs. These receptors came from a woman in her twenties or thirties in good health and CMV-seropositive. CDR3s include the opening cysteine and the closing phenylalanine or tryptophan. The order of the fields is CDR3 protein, CDR3 DNA, D gene, V gene, J gene, CDR3 length, clone size. D genes are given only for firm matches. The size field is filled for only some rows; it gives once, few, many or a size class.

CDR3 protein: CASSLARGGQETQYF
CDR3 DNA: TGTGCCAGCAGCTTAGCGCGGGGCGGCCAAGAGACCCAGTACTTC
D gene: -
V gene: TRBV7-2
J gene: TRBJ2-5
CDR3 length: 15
clone size: -

CDR3 protein: CASSYYRYTEAFF
CDR3 DNA: TGTGCCAGCAGCTATTACAGATACACTGAAGCTTTCTTT
D gene: -
V gene: TRBV7-9
J gene: TRBJ1-1
CDR3 length: 13
clone size: -

CDR3 protein: CASSPGSGITEAFF
CDR3 DNA: TGTGCCAGCAGCCCCGGTTCGGGAATCACTGAAGCTTTCTTT
D gene: -
V gene: TRBV9
J gene: TRBJ1-1
CDR3 length: 14
clone size: -

CDR3 protein: CASSFDRVNDYGYTF
CDR3 DNA: TGCGCCAGCAGCTTCGACAGGGTCAATGACTATGGCTACACCTTC
D gene: TRBD1
V gene: TRBV5-1
J gene: TRBJ1-2
CDR3 length: 15
clone size: -

CDR3 protein: CASSPRQAMNTEAFF
CDR3 DNA: TGCGCCAGCAGCCCTAGACAGGCCATGAACACTGAAGCTTTCTTT
D gene: -
V gene: TRBV4-1
J gene: TRBJ1-1
CDR3 length: 15
clone size: few

CDR3 protein: CASSIEVGVTDTQYF
CDR3 DNA: TGTGCCAGTAGTATAGAAGTAGGAGTGACAGATACGCAGTATTTT
D gene: -
V gene: TRBV19
J gene: TRBJ2-3
CDR3 length: 15
clone size: -

CDR3 protein: CASSLGGSNEKLFF
CDR3 DNA: TGTGCCAGCAGCTTGGGGGGTTCTAATGAAAAACTGTTTTTT
D gene: -
V gene: TRBV11-2
J gene: TRBJ1-4
CDR3 length: 14
clone size: -

CDR3 protein: CASSGGGPTDTQYF
CDR3 DNA: TGTGCCAGCAGTGGCGGGGGGCCCACAGATACGCAGTATTTT
D gene: TRBD2
V gene: TRBV6-1
J gene: TRBJ2-3
CDR3 length: 14
clone size: -

CDR3 protein: CASSFGRGETQYF
CDR3 DNA: TGTGCCAGCAGTTTTGGCCGAGGGGAGACCCAGTACTTC
D gene: -
V gene: TRBV7-3
J gene: TRBJ2-5
CDR3 length: 13
clone size: -

CDR3 protein: CASSSGTGLYEQYF
CDR3 DNA: TGTGCCAGTAGCTCCGGGACAGGGCTCTACGAGCAGTACTTC
D gene: TRBD1
V gene: TRBV19
J gene: TRBJ2-7
CDR3 length: 14
clone size: -

CDR3 protein: CASRLVGLEETQYF
CDR3 DNA: TGTGCAAGTCGCTTAGTGGGACTGGAAGAGACCCAGTACTTC
D gene: -
V gene: TRBV12-2
J gene: TRBJ2-5
CDR3 length: 14
clone size: -

CDR3 protein: CASSVGVGEQYF
CDR3 DNA: TGTGCCAGCAGTGTAGGGGTTGGGGAGCAGTACTTC
D gene: -
V gene: TRBV25-1
J gene: TRBJ2-7
CDR3 length: 12
clone size: -

CDR3 protein: CASSAPRLGAGEKLFF
CDR3 DNA: TGTGCCAGCAGCGCCCCCCGCTTGGGGGCGGGTGAAAAACTGTTTTTT
D gene: -
V gene: TRBV5-6
J gene: TRBJ1-4
CDR3 length: 16
clone size: -

CDR3 protein: CASSFDRSSYNEQFF
CDR3 DNA: TGTGCCAGCAGTTTCGACAGGAGCTCCTACAATGAGCAGTTCTTC
D gene: -
V gene: TRBV27
J gene: TRBJ2-1
CDR3 length: 15
clone size: once

CDR3 protein: CASSPKLGDEQFF
CDR3 DNA: TGTGCCAGCAGCCCAAAACTTGGAGATGAGCAGTTCTTC
D gene: -
V gene: TRBV7-9
J gene: TRBJ2-1
CDR3 length: 13
clone size: -

CDR3 protein: CASSAGEGLNVTDTQYF
CDR3 DNA: TGTGCCAGCAGCGCAGGGGAGGGACTTAACGTCACAGATACGCAGTATTTT
D gene: -
V gene: TRBV7-9
J gene: TRBJ2-3
CDR3 length: 17
clone size: -

CDR3 protein: CASIDRVNQPQHF
CDR3 DNA: TGTGCCAGTATCGATCGCGTCAATCAGCCCCAGCATTTT
D gene: -
V gene: TRBV19
J gene: TRBJ1-5
CDR3 length: 13
clone size: -

CDR3 protein: CASSRTRFAEQFF
CDR3 DNA: TGTGCCAGCAGCAGGACTAGATTTGCTGAGCAGTTCTTC
D gene: TRBD2
V gene: TRBV5-4
J gene: TRBJ2-1
CDR3 length: 13
clone size: -

CDR3 protein: CASSVEASYGYTF
CDR3 DNA: TGTGCCAGCAGTGTCGAGGCTTCCTATGGCTACACCTTC
D gene: -
V gene: TRBV6-1
J gene: TRBJ1-2
CDR3 length: 13
clone size: few

CDR3 protein: CASSRTGFSNQPQHF
CDR3 DNA: TGTGCCAGCAGCCGGACAGGGTTTAGCAATCAGCCCCAGCATTTT
D gene: TRBD1
V gene: TRBV7-2
J gene: TRBJ1-5
CDR3 length: 15
clone size: few

CDR3 protein: CAIGPAGGGEQYF
CDR3 DNA: TGTGCCATCGGGCCAGCGGGAGGAGGGGAGCAGTACTTC
D gene: TRBD2
V gene: TRBV10-3
J gene: TRBJ2-7
CDR3 length: 13
clone size: -

CDR3 protein: CAWSITGYSPLHF
CDR3 DNA: TGTGCCTGGAGTATTACAGGGTATTCACCCCTCCACTTT
D gene: -
V gene: TRBV30
J gene: TRBJ1-6
CDR3 length: 13
clone size: -

CDR3 protein: CASRRGGTRTTDTQYF
CDR3 DNA: TGTGCCAGCAGGAGGGGGGGGACTAGGACCACAGATACGCAGTATTTT
D gene: TRBD2
V gene: TRBV2
J gene: TRBJ2-3
CDR3 length: 16
clone size: -

CDR3 protein: CASSFPRRGEPYEQYF
CDR3 DNA: TGTGCCAGCAGCTTCCCCAGGCGGGGGGAGCCCTACGAGCAGTACTTC
D gene: TRBD2
V gene: TRBV5-4
J gene: TRBJ2-7
CDR3 length: 16
clone size: -

CDR3 protein: CAWSIGRDNQPQHF
CDR3 DNA: TGTGCCTGGAGTATAGGGAGGGACAATCAGCCCCAGCATTTT
D gene: -
V gene: TRBV30
J gene: TRBJ1-5
CDR3 length: 14
clone size: -